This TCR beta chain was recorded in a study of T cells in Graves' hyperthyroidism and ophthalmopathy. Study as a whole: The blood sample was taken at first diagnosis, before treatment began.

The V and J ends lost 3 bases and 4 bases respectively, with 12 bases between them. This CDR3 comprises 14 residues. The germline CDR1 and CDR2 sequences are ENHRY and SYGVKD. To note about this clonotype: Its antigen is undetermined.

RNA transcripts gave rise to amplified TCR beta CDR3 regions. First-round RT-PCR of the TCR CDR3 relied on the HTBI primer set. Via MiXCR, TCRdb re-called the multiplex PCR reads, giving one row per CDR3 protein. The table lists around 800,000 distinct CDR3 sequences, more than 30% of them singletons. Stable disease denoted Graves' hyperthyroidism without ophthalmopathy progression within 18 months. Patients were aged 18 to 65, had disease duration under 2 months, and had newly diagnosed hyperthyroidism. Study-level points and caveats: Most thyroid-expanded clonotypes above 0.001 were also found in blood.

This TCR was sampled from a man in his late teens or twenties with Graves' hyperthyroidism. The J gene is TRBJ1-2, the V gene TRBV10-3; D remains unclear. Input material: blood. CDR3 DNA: TGTGCCATCAGTGAATACCCGGACTCCTATGGCTACACCTTC. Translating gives CAISEYPDSYGYTF.